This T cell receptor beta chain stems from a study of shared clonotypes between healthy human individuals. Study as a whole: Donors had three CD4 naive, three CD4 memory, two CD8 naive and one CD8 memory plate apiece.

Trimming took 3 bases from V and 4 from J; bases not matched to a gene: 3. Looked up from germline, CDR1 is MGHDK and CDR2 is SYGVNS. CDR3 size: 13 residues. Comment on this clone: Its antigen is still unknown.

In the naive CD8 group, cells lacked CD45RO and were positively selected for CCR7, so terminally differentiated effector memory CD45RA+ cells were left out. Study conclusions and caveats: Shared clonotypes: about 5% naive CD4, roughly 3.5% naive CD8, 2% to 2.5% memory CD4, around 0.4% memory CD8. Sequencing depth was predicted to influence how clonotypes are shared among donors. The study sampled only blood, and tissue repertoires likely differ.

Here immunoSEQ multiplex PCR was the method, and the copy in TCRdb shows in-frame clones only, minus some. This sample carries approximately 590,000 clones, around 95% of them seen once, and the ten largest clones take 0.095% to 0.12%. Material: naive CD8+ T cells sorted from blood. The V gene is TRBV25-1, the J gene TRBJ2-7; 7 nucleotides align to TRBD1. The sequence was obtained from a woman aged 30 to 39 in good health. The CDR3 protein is CASSDTGQYEQYF. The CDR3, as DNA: TGTGCCAGCAGTGACACGGGACAGTACGAGCAGTACTTC.